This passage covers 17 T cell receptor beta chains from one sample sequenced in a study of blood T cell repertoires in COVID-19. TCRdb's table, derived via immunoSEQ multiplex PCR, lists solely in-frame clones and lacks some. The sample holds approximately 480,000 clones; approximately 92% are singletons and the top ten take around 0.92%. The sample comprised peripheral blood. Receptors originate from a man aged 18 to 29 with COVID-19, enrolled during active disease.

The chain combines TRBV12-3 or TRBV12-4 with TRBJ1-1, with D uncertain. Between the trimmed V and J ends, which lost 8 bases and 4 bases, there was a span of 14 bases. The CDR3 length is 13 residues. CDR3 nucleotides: TGTGCCAGCTGTTACGGTCGGTGCACTGAAGCTTTCTTT. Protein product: CASCYGRCTEAFF.

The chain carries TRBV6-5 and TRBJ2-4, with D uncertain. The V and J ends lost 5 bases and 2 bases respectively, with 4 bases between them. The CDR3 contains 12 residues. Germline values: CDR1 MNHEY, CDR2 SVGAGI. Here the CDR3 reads CASSPTKNIQYF. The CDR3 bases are TGTGCCAGCAGTCCAACCAAAAACATTCAGTACTTC.

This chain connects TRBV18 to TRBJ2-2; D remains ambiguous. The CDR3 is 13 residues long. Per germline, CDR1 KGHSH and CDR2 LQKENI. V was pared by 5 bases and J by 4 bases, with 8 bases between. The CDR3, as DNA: TGTGCCAGCTCATTCAGCGCCACCGGGGAGCTGTTTTTT. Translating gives CASSFSATGELFF.

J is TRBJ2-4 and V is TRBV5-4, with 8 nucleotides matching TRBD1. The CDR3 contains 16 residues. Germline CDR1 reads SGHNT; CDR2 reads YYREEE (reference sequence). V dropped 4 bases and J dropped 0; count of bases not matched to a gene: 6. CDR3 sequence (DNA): TGTGCCAGCAGCCAGACAGGGGTTGAAGCCAAAAACATTCAGTACTTC. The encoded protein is CASSQTGVEAKNIQYF.

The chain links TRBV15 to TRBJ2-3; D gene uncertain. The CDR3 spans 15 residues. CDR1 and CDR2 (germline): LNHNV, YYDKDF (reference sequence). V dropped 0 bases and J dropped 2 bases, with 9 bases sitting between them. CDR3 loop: CATSRDRHITDTQYF. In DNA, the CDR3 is TGTGCCACCAGCAGAGACAGACACATCACAGATACGCAGTATTTT.

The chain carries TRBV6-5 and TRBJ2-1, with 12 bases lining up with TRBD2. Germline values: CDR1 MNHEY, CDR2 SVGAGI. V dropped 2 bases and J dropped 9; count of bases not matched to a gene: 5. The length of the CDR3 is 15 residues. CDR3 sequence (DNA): TGTGCCAGCAGTTACGTGGCTAGCGGGAGGGTTGAGCAGTTCTTC. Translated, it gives CASSYVASGRVEQFF.

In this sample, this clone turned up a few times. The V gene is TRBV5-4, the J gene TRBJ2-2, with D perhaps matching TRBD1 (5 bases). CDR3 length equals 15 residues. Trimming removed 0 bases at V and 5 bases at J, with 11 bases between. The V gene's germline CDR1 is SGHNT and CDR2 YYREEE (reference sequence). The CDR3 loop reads CASSLASGRTGELFF. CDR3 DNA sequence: TGTGCCAGCAGCTTGGCATCAGGGCGAACCGGGGAGCTGTTTTTT.

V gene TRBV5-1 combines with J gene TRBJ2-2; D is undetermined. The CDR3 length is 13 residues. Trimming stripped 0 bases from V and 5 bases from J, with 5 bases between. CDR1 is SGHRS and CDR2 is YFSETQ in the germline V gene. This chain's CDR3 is CASSLDQTGELFF. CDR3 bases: TGCGCCAGCAGCTTGGATCAGACCGGGGAGCTGTTTTTT.

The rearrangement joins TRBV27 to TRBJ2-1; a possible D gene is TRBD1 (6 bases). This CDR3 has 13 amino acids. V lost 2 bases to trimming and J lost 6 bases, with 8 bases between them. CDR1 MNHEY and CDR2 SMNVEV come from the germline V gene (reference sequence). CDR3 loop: CASSLQGLNEQFF. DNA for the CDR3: TGTGCCAGCAGTTTACAGGGGCTCAATGAGCAGTTCTTC.

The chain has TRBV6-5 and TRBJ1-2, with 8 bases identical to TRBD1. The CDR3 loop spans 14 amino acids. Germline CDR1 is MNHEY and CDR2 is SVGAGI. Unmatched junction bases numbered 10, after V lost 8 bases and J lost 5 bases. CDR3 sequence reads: CASRPPGQVYGYTF. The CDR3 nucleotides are TGTGCCAGCCGCCCCCCGGGACAGGTTTATGGCTACACCTTC.

CDR3 amino acids: CASSEFLNTEAFF. CDR3 sequence (DNA): TGTGCCAGCAGTGAATTTTTAAACACTGAAGCTTTCTTT. The rearrangement joins TRBV6-1 to TRBJ1-1; D unclear. The CDR3 runs to 13 residues. The ends were cut back, 2 bases at V and 2 bases at J, with 6 bases in the middle. Per germline, CDR1 MNHNS and CDR2 SASEGT.

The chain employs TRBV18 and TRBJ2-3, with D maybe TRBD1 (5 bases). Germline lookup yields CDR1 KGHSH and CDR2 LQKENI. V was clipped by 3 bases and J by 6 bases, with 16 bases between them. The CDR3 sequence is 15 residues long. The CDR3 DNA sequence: TGTGCCAGCTCACCGTCGGTAACAGGTCATGATACGCAGTATTTT. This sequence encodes CASSPSVTGHDTQYF.

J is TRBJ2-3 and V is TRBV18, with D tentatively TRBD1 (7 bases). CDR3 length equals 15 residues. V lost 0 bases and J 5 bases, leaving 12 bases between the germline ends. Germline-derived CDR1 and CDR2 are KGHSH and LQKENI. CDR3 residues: CASSPPRGRGDTQYF. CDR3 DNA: TGTGCCAGCTCACCACCAAGGGGGCGGGGAGATACGCAGTATTTT.

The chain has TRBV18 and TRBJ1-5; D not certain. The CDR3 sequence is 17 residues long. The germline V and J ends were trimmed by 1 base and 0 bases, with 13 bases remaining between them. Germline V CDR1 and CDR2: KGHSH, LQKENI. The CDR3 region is CASSPLEATNSNQPQHF. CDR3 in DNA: TGTGCCAGCTCACCACTCGAGGCAACGAATAGCAATCAGCCCCAGCATTTT.

In nucleotides, the CDR3 is TGTGCCAGCAGTGAAATTGGGACAGGTCCCACCGAGCAGTACTTC. Translation: CASSEIGTGPTEQYF. The chain is built from TRBV6-1 and TRBJ2-7; TRBD1 matches at 8 bases. Germline values: CDR1 MNHNS, CDR2 SASEGT. Losses at the gene ends were 2 bases for V and 6 bases for J; bases not matched to a gene: 9. The CDR3 runs to 15 residues.

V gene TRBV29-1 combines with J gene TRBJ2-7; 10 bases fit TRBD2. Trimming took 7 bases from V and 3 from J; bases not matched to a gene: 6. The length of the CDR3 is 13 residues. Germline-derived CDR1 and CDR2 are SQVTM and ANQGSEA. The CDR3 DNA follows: TGCAGCGCTAAAGCTAGCGGGAGCTACGAGCAGTACTTC. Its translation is CSAKASGSYEQYF.

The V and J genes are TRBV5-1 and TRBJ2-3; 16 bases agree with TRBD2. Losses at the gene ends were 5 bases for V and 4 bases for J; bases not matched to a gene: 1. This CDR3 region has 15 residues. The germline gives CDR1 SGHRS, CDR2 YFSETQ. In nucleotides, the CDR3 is TGCGCCAGCAGGGGGACTAGCGGGAGGGCAGATACGCAGTATTTT. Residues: CASRGTSGRADTQYF.